This entry concerns a single T cell receptor beta chain. The sample is drawn from a study of circulating tumor DNA in untreated peripheral T-cell lymphoma. Clones were sequenced by immunoSEQ multiplex PCR, and TCRdb holds only the in-frame ones, with some missing. The table has some 7,000 clones, 60% to 80% seen once; the top ten hold roughly half. The CDR3 runs 16 residues. V shed 6 bases, J shed 0 bases, and the junction held 7 bases outside the gene matches. The germline gives CDR1 WSHSY, CDR2 SAAADI. The V gene is TRBV10-2, the J gene TRBJ2-7; 11 bases line up with TRBD2. The sequenced material came from tumor tissue. This TCR came from a human donor with peripheral T-cell lymphoma. In DNA, the CDR3 is TGCGCCAGCAGCCATCGACTAGCGGGGTTCTCCTACGAGCAGTACTTC. Protein sequence: CASSHRLAGFSYEQYF.